The subject of this entry is one T cell receptor beta chain. These data are taken from a study of control samples from healthy donors and cancer patients. Only in-frame clones appear in the TCRdb table, and some are missing; sequencing was by immunoSEQ multiplex PCR. The table lists 80,000 or so clones, about nine tenths of them singletons. This CDR3 comprises 15 residues. The germline V gene has CDR1 SGHNT and CDR2 YENEEA. The ends lost 1 base at V and 6 bases at J; junction bases unmatched: 6. The rearrangement joins TRBV11-3 to TRBJ1-1, with 9 positions matching TRBD1. The sequenced material came from blood. The TCR originated in a man aged 50 to 59 in good health. CDR3 in amino acids: CASSLAGQGKAEAFF. CDR3 sequence (DNA): TGTGCCAGCAGCTTAGCTGGACAGGGGAAAGCTGAAGCTTTCTTT.